This TCR beta chain was sequenced during a study of blood T cell repertoires in COVID-19. Overall study context: Acute and convalescent COVID-19 samples came from the United States, Italy and Spain.

Germline values: CDR1 LNHDA, CDR2 SQIVND (reference sequence). V lost 4 bases and J 1 base, leaving 10 bases between the germline ends. The CDR3 spans 14 residues. Sequencing was performed with immunoSEQ multiplex PCR; in TCRdb, only in-frame clones are kept and a portion is missing. The sample lists about 370,000 clones, 90% seen once, with 6.5% in the top ten. The sequencing sample was made of peripheral blood. The rearrangement links TRBV19 to TRBJ1-1; no clear D gene. This TCR was sampled from a man aged 18 to 35 with active or convalescent COVID-19. In DNA, the CDR3 is TGTGCCAGTAGTACCCCGCACGGGAACACTGAAGCTTTCTTT. Its protein is CASSTPHGNTEAFF.